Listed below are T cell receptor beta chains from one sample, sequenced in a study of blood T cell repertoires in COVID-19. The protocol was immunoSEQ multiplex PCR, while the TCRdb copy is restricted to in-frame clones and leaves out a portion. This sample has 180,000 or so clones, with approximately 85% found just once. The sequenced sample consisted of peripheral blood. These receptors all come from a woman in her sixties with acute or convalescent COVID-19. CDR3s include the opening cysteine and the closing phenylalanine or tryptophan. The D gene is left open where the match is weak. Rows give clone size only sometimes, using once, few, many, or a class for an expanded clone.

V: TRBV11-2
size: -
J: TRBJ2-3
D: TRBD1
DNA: TGTGCCAGCAGCTTGGACAGGGGGTCCTCTACGCAGTATTTT
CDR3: CASSLDRGSSTQYF

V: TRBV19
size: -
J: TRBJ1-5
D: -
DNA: TGTGCCAGTATGCGGGAGGATCAGCCCCAGCATTTT
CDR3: CASMREDQPQHF

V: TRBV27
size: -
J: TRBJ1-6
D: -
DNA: TGTGCCACCCTCAAAGGGGTTGGATCACCCCTCCACTTT
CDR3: CATLKGVGSPLHF

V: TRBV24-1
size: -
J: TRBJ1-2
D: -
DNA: TGTGCCCCCGATCAGGGAAACGTCGGGGGCTACACCTTC
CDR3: CAPDQGNVGGYTF

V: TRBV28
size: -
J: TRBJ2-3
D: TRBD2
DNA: TGTGCCAGCAGTACAGCGGGGACCACAGATACGCAGTATTTT
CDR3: CASSTAGTTDTQYF

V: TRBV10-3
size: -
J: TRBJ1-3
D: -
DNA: TGTGCCATCAGTACAGGTTCTGGAAACACCATATATTTT
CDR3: CAISTGSGNTIYF

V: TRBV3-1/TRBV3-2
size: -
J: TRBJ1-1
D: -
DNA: TGTGCCAGCAGCCTCACACGGGGGGGGAACACTGAAGCTTTCTTT
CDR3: CASSLTRGGNTEAFF

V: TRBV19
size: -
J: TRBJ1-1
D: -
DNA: TGTGCCAGTAATGAGGAGGGAAGGACTGAAGCTTTCTTT
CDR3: CASNEEGRTEAFF

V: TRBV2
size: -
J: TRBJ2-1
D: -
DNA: TGTGCCAGCAGTGAATTATCCGCCAGGGGTCCCTACAATGAGCAGTTCTTC
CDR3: CASSELSARGPYNEQFF

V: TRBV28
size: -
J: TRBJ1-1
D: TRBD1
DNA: TGTGCCAGCACACAAGGGACAGTGAACACTGAAGCTTTCTTT
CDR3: CASTQGTVNTEAFF

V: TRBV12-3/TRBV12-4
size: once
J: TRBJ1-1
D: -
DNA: TGTGCCAGCAGAGTCGGGGGTTCCACTGAAGCTTTCTTT
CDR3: CASRVGGSTEAFF

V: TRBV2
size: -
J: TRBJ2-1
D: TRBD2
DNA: TGTGCCAGCCGCCTCGGGACTAGCGGGAACCATGAGCAGTTCTTC
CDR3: CASRLGTSGNHEQFF

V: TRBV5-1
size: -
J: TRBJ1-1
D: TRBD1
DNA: TGCGCCAGCAGCTTGCAGGCAGGGGGGAAGACTGAAGCTTTCTTT
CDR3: CASSLQAGGKTEAFF

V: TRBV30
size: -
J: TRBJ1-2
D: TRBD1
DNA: TGTGCCTGGAGTGAGACAGGGAGTTGGGGCTACACCTTC
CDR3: CAWSETGSWGYTF

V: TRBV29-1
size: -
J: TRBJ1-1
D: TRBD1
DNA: TGCAGCGGAGTACAGGGGGTAACGGGTGAAGCTTTCTTT
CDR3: CSGVQGVTGEAFF

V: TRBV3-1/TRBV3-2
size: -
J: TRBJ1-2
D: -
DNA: TGTGCCAGCAGCCTTTTTGCGGGGAGACGAAACTATGGCTACACCTTC
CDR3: CASSLFAGRRNYGYTF

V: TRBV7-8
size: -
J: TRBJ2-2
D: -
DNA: TGTGCCAGCAGCTTGGAGGGTCAGGCTACCGGGGAGCTGTTTTTT
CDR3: CASSLEGQATGELFF

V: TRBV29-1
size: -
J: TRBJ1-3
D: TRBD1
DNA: TGCAGCGTTGCGACAGGGACAGCCGGAAACACCATATATTTT
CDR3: CSVATGTAGNTIYF

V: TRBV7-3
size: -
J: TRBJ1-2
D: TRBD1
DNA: TGTGCCAGCAGCCCTCGGACAGGAGGGGGCTACACCTTC
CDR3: CASSPRTGGGYTF

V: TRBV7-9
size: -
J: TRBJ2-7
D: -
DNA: TGTGCTCTAGGGGACAATCTAGCCTACGAGCAGTACTTC
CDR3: CALGDNLAYEQYF

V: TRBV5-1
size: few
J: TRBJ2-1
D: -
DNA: TGCGCCAGCAGCTTGGAGCAGCGGGCGAGCTCCTACAATGAGCAGTTCTTC
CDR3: CASSLEQRASSYNEQFF

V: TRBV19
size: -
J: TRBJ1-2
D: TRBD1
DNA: TGTGCCAGTAACTCCGGGACAGCTCCTAACTATGGCTACACCTTC
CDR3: CASNSGTAPNYGYTF

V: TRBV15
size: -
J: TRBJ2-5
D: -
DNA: TGTGCCACCAGCGTGGGACTGCGGGAAGAGACCCAGTACTTC
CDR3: CATSVGLREETQYF

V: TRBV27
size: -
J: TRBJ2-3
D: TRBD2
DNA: TGTGCCAGCAGTCAGGGACTAGGCGGTCCCACAGATACGCAGTATTTT
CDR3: CASSQGLGGPTDTQYF

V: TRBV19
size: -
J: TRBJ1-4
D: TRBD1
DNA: TGTGCCAGTAGTATTCGGACAGGGACTAATGAAAAACTGTTTTTT
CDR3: CASSIRTGTNEKLFF

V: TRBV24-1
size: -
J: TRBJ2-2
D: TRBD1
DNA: TGTGCCACCAGTGAACGACAGGGGTTGGGCACCGGGGAGCTGTTTTTT
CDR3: CATSERQGLGTGELFF

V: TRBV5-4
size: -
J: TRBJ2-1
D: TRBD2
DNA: TGTGCCAGCAGCCCGGGACTAGTTTTCGATGAGCAGTTCTTC
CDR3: CASSPGLVFDEQFF

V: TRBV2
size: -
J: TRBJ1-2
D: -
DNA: TGTGCCAGCAGCGGTACGCGGGACTATGGCTACACCTTC
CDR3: CASSGTRDYGYTF

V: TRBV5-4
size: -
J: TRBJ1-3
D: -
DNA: TGTGCCAGCAGCTACGACAGCCTCTCTGGAAACACCATATATTTT
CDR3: CASSYDSLSGNTIYF

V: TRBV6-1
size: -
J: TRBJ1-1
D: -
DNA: TGTGCCAGCAGTGAAGTGAGGGGGTTCGCTGAAGCTTTCTTT
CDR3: CASSEVRGFAEAFF

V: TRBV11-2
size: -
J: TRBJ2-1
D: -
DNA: TGTGCCAGCAGCTTAGATCGAGGGAGGCGATACAATGAGCAGTTCTTC
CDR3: CASSLDRGRRYNEQFF

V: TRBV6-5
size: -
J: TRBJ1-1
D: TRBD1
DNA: TGTGCCAGCAGTATTCTTGACAGGGCCACTGAAGCTTTCTTT
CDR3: CASSILDRATEAFF

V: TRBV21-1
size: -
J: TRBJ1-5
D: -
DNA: TGTGCCAGCAACAACAATGACAGTAGCAATCAGCCCCAGCATTTT
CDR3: CASNNNDSSNQPQHF

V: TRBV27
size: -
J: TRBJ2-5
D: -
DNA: TGTGCCAGCAGTTCCCTCGGGAACCAAGAGACCCAGTACTTC
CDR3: CASSSLGNQETQYF

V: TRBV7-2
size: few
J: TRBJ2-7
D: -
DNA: TGTGCCAGCAGCTTAGTTGGGCAAACCTACGAGCAGTACTTC
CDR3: CASSLVGQTYEQYF

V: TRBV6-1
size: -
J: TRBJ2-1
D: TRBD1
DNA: TGTGCCAGCAGTGCCTCTTGGACAGGGGTCTCCTACAATGAGCAGTTCTTC
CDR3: CASSASWTGVSYNEQFF

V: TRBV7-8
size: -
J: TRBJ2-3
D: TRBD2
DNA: TGTGCCAGCAGCTTAGTTGGAGCGGGGCGGGATACGCAGTATTTT
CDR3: CASSLVGAGRDTQYF

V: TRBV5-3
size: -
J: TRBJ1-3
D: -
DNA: TGTGCCAGAAGCGGGGCATGGGAAGCTGGAAACACCATATATTTT
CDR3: CARSGAWEAGNTIYF

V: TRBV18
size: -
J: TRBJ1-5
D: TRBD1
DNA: TGTGCCAGCTCACCGATGATGGTCGGGACAGGAGTCTCCAATCAGCCCCAGCATTTT
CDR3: CASSPMMVGTGVSNQPQHF

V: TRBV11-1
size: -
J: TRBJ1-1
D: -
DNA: TGTGCCAGCAGCTTATTCCAGGGTGACACTGAAGCTTTCTTT
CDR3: CASSLFQGDTEAFF

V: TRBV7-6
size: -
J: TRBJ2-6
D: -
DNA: TGTGCCAGCAGCCTGACCGACAGCTCTGGGGCCAACGTCCTGACTTTC
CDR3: CASSLTDSSGANVLTF

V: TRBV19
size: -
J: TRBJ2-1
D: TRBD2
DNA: TGTGCCAGTAGTAGGGGACTAAACAATGAGCAGTTCTTC
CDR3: CASSRGLNNEQFF